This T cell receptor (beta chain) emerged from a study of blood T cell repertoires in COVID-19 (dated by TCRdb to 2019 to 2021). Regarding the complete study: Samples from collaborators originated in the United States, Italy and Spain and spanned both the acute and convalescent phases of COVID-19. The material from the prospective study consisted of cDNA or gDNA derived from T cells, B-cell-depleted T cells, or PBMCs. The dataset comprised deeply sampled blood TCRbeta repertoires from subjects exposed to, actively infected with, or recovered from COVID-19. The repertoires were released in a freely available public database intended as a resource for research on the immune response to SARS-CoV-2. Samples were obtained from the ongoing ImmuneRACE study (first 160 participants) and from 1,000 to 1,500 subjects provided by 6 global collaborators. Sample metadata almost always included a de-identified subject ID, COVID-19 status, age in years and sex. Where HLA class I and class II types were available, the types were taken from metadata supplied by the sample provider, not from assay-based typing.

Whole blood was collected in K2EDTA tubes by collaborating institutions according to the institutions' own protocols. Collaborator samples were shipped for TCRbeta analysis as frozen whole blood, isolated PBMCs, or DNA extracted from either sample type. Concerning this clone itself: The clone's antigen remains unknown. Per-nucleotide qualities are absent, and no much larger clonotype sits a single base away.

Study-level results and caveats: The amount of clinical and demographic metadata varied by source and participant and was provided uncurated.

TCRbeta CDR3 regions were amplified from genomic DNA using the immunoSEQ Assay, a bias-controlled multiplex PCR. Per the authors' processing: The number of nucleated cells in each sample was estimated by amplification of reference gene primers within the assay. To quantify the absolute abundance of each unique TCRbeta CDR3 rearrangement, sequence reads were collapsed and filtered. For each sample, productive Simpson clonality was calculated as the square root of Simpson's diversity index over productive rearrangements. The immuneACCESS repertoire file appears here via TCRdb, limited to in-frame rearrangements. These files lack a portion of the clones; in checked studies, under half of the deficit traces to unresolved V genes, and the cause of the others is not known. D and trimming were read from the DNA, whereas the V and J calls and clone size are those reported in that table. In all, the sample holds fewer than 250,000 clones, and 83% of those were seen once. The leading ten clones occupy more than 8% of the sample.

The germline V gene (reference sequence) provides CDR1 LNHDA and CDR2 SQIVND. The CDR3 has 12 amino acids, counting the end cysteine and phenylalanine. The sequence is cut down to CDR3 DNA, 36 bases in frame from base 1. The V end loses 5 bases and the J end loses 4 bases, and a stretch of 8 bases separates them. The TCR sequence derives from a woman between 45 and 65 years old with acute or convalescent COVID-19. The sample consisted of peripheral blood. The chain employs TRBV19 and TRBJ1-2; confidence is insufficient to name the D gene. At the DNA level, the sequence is TGTGCCAGTAGTGAATATAGCTATGGCTACACCTTC. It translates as CASSEYSYGYTF.